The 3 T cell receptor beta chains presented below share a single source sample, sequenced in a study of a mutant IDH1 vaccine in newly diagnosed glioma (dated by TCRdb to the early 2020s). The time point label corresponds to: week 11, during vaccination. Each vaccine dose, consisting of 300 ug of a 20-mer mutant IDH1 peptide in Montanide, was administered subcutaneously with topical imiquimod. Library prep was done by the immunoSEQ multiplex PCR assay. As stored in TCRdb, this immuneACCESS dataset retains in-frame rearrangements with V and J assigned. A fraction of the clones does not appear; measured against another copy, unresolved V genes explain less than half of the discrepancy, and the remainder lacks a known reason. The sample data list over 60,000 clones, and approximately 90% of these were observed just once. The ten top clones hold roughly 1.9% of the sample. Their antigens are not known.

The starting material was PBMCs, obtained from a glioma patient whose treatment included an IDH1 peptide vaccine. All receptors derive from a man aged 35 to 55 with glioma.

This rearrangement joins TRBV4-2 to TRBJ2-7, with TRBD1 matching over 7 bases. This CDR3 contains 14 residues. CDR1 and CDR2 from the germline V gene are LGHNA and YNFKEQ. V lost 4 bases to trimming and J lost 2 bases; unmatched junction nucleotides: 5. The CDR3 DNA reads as TGTGCCAGCAGCCTCCGACAGGGTACCTACGAGCAGTACTTC. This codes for CASSLRQGTYEQYF.

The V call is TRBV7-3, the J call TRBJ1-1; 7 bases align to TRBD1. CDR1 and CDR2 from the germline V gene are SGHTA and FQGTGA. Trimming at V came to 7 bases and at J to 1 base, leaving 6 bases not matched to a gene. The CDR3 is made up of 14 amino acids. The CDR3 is CASNRGGKNTEAFF. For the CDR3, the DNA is TGTGCCAGCAACAGGGGAGGGAAGAACACTGAAGCTTTCTTT.

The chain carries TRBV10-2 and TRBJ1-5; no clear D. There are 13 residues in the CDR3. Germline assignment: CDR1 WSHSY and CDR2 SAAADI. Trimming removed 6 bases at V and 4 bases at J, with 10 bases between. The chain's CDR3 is CASRRVQNQPQHF. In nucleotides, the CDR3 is TGCGCCAGCAGAAGGGTCCAAAATCAGCCCCAGCATTTT.